The rows below give T cell receptor beta chains drawn from one sample of a study of T cells after posttransplantation cyclophosphamide. Repertoires were generated with immunoSEQ multiplex PCR, while TCRdb's copy carries only in-frame clones and drops some. The profile covers 38,000 or so clones, none occurring a single time. The specimen was PBMCs. The receptor set was obtained from a man aged 50-59 years in good health, CMV-negative, and a related stem cell transplant donor. Each CDR3 is given with its conserved first and last residue. The order of the fields is D gene, V gene, J gene, CDR3 length, clone size, CDR3 protein, CDR3 DNA. A D gene is named only where the DNA matches it firmly. Size tells how often a clone was seen (once, few, many) or the class of an expanded clone, and some rows leave it out.

>TRBD2|TRBV7-3|TRBJ2-1|16|many
CASSLYAGGPENEQFF
TGTGCCAGCAGCTTATATGCGGGAGGGCCGGAAAATGAGCAGTTCTTC
>TRBD1|TRBV5-6|TRBJ1-1|15|many
CASSLVNRGGTEAFF
TGTGCCAGCAGCTTGGTGAACAGGGGGGGCACTGAAGCTTTCTTT
>TRBD2|TRBV7-2|TRBJ2-1|13|.
CASSDSGRYEQFF
TGTGCCAGCAGCGATAGCGGGAGGTATGAGCAGTTCTTC
>TRBD1|TRBV6-4|TRBJ1-2|13|many
CASRPDRNYGYTF
TGTGCCAGCAGGCCGGACAGGAACTATGGCTACACCTTC
>TRBD2|TRBV5-1|TRBJ2-5|17|few
CASSWYGGGGSVETQYF
TGCGCCAGCAGCTGGTACGGGGGGGGAGGGTCGGTGGAGACCCAGTACTTC
>.|TRBV11-2|TRBJ1-5|17|few
CASSLVRTAYSNQPQHF
TGTGCCAGCAGCTTAGTACGGACAGCTTATAGCAATCAGCCCCAGCATTTT
>TRBD2|TRBV6-1|TRBJ2-1|15|many
CASSDTAGNYNEQFF
TGTGCCAGCAGTGATACAGCGGGAAATTACAATGAGCAGTTCTTC
>TRBD1|TRBV9|TRBJ2-5|15|few
CASNGQGQAKETQYF
TGTGCCAGCAACGGACAGGGACAGGCCAAAGAGACCCAGTACTTC
>.|TRBV6-5|TRBJ1-5|16|many
CASSYSYRYSNQPQHF
TGTGCCAGCAGTTACTCGTACAGGTATAGCAATCAGCCCCAGCATTTT
>TRBD2|TRBV6-6|TRBJ2-5|14|.
CASSPGLLKETQYF
TGTGCCAGCAGCCCGGGACTACTGAAGGAGACCCAGTACTTC
>.|TRBV6-1|TRBJ1-5|15|.
CASSEFPGGNQPQHF
TGTGCCAGCAGTGAGTTCCCTGGGGGGAATCAGCCCCAGCATTTT
>.|TRBV5-1|TRBJ2-1|14|many
CASSLVAGYNEQFF
TGCGCCAGCAGCTTGGTTGCCGGGTACAATGAGCAGTTCTTC
>TRBD1|TRBV7-2|TRBJ2-7|12|.
CASSIQGVEQYF
TGTGCCAGCAGCATACAGGGGGTCGAGCAGTACTTC